This T cell receptor beta chain was captured by sequencing in a study of blood T cell repertoires in COVID-19. Participant-given clinical history determined each cohort assignment. Germline V lookup: CDR1 SGHRS, CDR2 YFSETQ. The V gene lost 2 bases and the J gene lost 4 bases, with 9 bases spanning the gap. The length of the CDR3 is 14 residues. In the original processing: Amplification of reference gene primers provided the estimated nucleated cell counts. Clones were sequenced by immunoSEQ multiplex PCR, and TCRdb holds only the in-frame ones, with some missing. The DNA gave D and trimming, while V, J and clone size come from that table. The table records around 200,000 clones, around 90% of them present only once. This clone turned up a few times.

The chain combines TRBV5-1 with TRBJ2-2; D perhaps matches TRBD1 (5 bases). This receptor was identified in a man aged 30 to 45 who had recovered from COVID-19. Sequenced input: PBMCs or T cells enriched from blood (not recorded which). The CDR3 coding sequence is TGCGCCAGCAGCTTCACAGGACCCACCGGGGAGCTGTTTTTT. Residues: CASSFTGPTGELFF.